The next 20 T cell receptor beta chains were all read from a single sample in a study of blood T cell repertoires in COVID-19. Clones were read by immunoSEQ multiplex PCR, and TCRdb kept only the in-frame ones, dropping some. The sample has under 100,000 clones; 87% are singletons. The specimen sequenced was peripheral blood. Receptor source: a human donor in a cohort sampled during active COVID-19.

This sequence joins TRBV7-9 and TRBJ2-5; D may be TRBD1 (5 bases). This CDR3 contains 16 residues. CDR1 SEHNR and CDR2 FQNEAQ come from the germline V gene (reference sequence). The V end was cut by 8 bases, the J end by 3 bases, with 22 bases between. The CDR3 region has the DNA TGTGCCAGCTGTTCTGAGGCAGGGCTTAGGGAAGAGACCCAGTACTTC. Amino acids: CASCSEAGLREETQYF.

V usage is TRBV29-1 and J usage is TRBJ1-2, with TRBD1 identical over 9 bases. CDR1 SQVTM and CDR2 ANQGSEA come from the germline V gene. The CDR3 sequence is 12 residues long. The V and J ends lost 6 bases and 8 bases, in that order; junction bases with no gene match: 7. Here the CDR3 DNA reads TGCAGCGTGGATACAGGGGGCGGAGGCTACACCTTC. This sequence encodes CSVDTGGGGYTF.

The chain combines TRBV3-1 (or the pseudogene TRBV3-2) with TRBJ2-7, with TRBD1 identical over 7 bases. After removal of 6 bases from V and 0 bases from J, the junction contained 5 bases not matched to a gene. Germline V gene data show CDR1 as LGHDT and CDR2 as YNNKEL (reference sequence). The CDR3 covers 14 residues. The CDR3 region is CASSLGQASYEQYF. The CDR3 bases are TGTGCCAGCAGTCTAGGACAGGCCTCCTACGAGCAGTACTTC.

This chain links TRBV2 with TRBJ1-2, with D maybe TRBD1 (6 bases). V was shortened by 2 bases and J by 7 bases, with 11 bases between the two germline ends. The germline CDR1 and CDR2 sequences are SNHLY and FYNNEI. The CDR3 spans 13 residues. The CDR3 bases are TGTGCCAGCAGTGAAAGGGGCAGGGGTGGCTACACCTTC. Translating it yields CASSERGRGGYTF.

This chain links TRBV19 with TRBJ2-3; perhaps TRBD1 as D (7 bases). The ends were cut back, 5 bases at V and 1 base at J, with 10 bases in the middle. CDR1 is LNHDA, CDR2 SQIVND, per germline (reference sequence). The CDR3 is 14 amino acids. The CDR3 protein is CASSRRGRTDTQYF. CDR3 sequence (DNA): TGTGCCAGTAGTCGGAGGGGGCGCACAGATACGCAGTATTTT.

The chain joins TRBV12-3 or TRBV12-4 to TRBJ2-3, with D maybe TRBD2 (5 bases). Trimming took 6 bases from V and 2 from J, leaving 9 bases between them. This CDR3 is built from 13 residues. The CDR3 DNA reads TGTGCCAGCAGAGGAGGAAACACAGATACGCAGTATTTT. Its translation is CASRGGNTDTQYF.

The V call is TRBV18, the J call TRBJ2-5, with TRBD1 identical over 11 bases. Germline V lookup: CDR1 KGHSH, CDR2 LQKENI. V shed 5 bases, J shed 5 bases, and the junction held 13 bases outside the gene matches. The CDR3 totals 17 residues. CDR3 residues: CASSLDLGQGAPETQYF. The DNA of the CDR3 is TGTGCCAGCTCATTAGACCTCGGACAGGGGGCTCCGGAGACCCAGTACTTC.

V is TRBV6-5 and J is TRBJ1-1; tentatively, D is TRBD1 (6 bases). V was trimmed by 6 bases and J by 10 bases, leaving 18 bases between them. CDR1 and CDR2 from the germline V gene are MNHEY and SVGAGI. The CDR3 is 13 amino acids. The CDR3 sequence: CASSAYQGYLAFF. Written as DNA, the CDR3 is TGTGCCAGCAGCGCCTATCAGGGGTATTTAGCTTTCTTT.

The genes are TRBV10-1 and TRBJ1-1; 11 bases match TRBD1. The CDR3 length is 15 residues. CDR1 is WNHNN, CDR2 SYGVQD, per germline (reference sequence). V lost 4 bases to trimming and J lost 4 bases; unmatched junction nucleotides: 5. CDR3 DNA sequence: TGCGCCAGCAGTGCCCGGGACAGGGGGAGCACTGAAGCTTTCTTT. It translates to CASSARDRGSTEAFF.

This sequence joins TRBV28 and TRBJ2-7; tentative D call: TRBD2 (5 bases). Germline CDR1 and CDR2: MDHEN and SYDVKM. This CDR3 is 15 amino acids long. Trimming shortened V by 6 bases and J by 5 bases, and 20 bases separated the two germline ends. CDR3: CASSPPRGRINEQYF. CDR3 nucleotides: TGTGCCAGCAGCCCCCCTCGGGGTAGAATAAACGAGCAGTACTTC.

The chain carries TRBV11-2 and TRBJ1-1, with TRBD1 as a possible D gene (5 bases). Germline loops: CDR1 SGHAT, CDR2 FQNNGV. This CDR3 has 15 residues. Trimming removed 2 bases from V and 5 bases from J, with 15 bases in between. The CDR3 loop is CASSLTTGHLTEAFF. The CDR3 DNA is TGTGCCAGCAGCTTAACCACAGGCCACCTTACTGAAGCTTTCTTT.

J is TRBJ1-1 and V is TRBV3-1 (or the pseudogene TRBV3-2); no firm D call. The CDR3 has 13 residues. The V gene's germline CDR1 is LGHDT and CDR2 YNNKEL (reference sequence). V dropped 4 bases and J dropped 1 base, with 7 bases sitting between them. CDR3 nucleotides: TGTGCCAGCAGCCTACAGACGAACACTGAAGCTTTCTTT. The encoded protein is CASSLQTNTEAFF.

This clone was counted only a few times. The chain recombines TRBV14 with TRBJ2-2; D possibly corresponds to TRBD2 (6 bases). Germline values: CDR1 SGHDN, CDR2 FVKESK. The V end was cut by 1 base, the J end by 1 base, with 10 bases between. The CDR3 sequence is 16 residues long. The DNA for the CDR3 is TGTGCCAGCAGCCAAGCGGGACTCAGGAACACCGGGGAGCTGTTTTTT. Translation: CASSQAGLRNTGELFF.

This chain uses TRBV29-1 with TRBJ1-1; no firm D call. This CDR3 comprises 14 residues. CDR1 SQVTM and CDR2 ANQGSEA come from the germline V gene. V gave up 0 bases and J gave up 0 bases, with 8 bases separating them. The CDR3 here is CSVEETRLNTEAFF. DNA for the CDR3: TGCAGCGTTGAAGAGACCAGGTTGAACACTGAAGCTTTCTTT.

This chain uses TRBV7-8 with TRBJ2-6; D unresolved. Germline CDR1 and CDR2: SGHVS and FQNEAQ. This CDR3 region has 17 residues. Trimming removed 3 bases from V and 0 bases from J, with 12 bases in between. For the CDR3, the DNA is TGTGCCAGCAGCTTCTCCCCCGTCGGCTCTGGGGCCAACGTCCTGACTTTC. Amino acids: CASSFSPVGSGANVLTF.

This clone came up a few times. The J gene is TRBJ2-7, the V gene TRBV15; 11 bases match TRBD2. This CDR3 has 17 amino acids. From germline, CDR1 is LNHNV and CDR2 YYDKDF (reference sequence). V shed 3 bases and J 9 bases; nucleotides not matched to a gene: 16. The CDR3 DNA is TGTGCCACCAGCAGGACTAGCGGGGCCCCAGCAAGGGGCGGGCAGTACTTC. Residues: CATSRTSGAPARGGQYF.

This chain connects TRBV6-5 to TRBJ1-6; D unresolved. The CDR3 consists of 12 residues. Per the germline V gene, CDR1 is MNHEY and CDR2 is SVGAGI. V was pared by 7 bases and J by 6 bases, with 7 bases between. CDR3 coding DNA: TGTGCCAGCACACAGTTTAATTCACCCCTCCACTTT. It codes for CASTQFNSPLHF.

The chain employs TRBV5-1 and TRBJ2-1; 13 nucleotides line up with TRBD2. The CDR3 is 15 residues long. V was pared by 0 bases and J by 8 bases, with 2 bases of the junction left unmatched. Germline values: CDR1 SGHRS, CDR2 YFSETQ. The CDR3, as DNA: TGCGCCAGCAGCTTGGTGGGGACTAGCGGGGATGAGCAGTTCTTC. As protein: CASSLVGTSGDEQFF. Filled out from reference TRBV5-1 and TRBJ2-1, the complete variable domain reads KAGVTQTPRYLIKTRGQQVTLSCSPISGHRSVSWYQQTPGQGLQFLFEYFSETQRNKGNFPGRFSGRQFSNSRSEMNVSTLELGDSALYLCASSLVGTSGDEQFFGPGTRLTVL.

J is TRBJ1-5 and V is TRBV28, with 7 bases matching TRBD1. The CDR3 contains 14 residues. Germline lookup yields CDR1 MDHEN and CDR2 SYDVKM. The ends lost 8 bases at V and 4 bases at J; junction bases unmatched: 8. Here the CDR3 DNA reads TGTGCCAGCCTTAGGGACAGTACAAATCAGCCCCAGCATTTT. Protein sequence: CASLRDSTNQPQHF.

This rearrangement joins TRBV2 to TRBJ2-5; 7 nucleotides agree with TRBD1. The V gene end was trimmed by 7 bases and the J gene end by 2 bases; junction bases not matched to a gene: 10. Germline V gene lookup returns CDR1 SNHLY and CDR2 FYNNEI. This CDR3 is 15 amino acids long. The CDR3 loop reads CASTILGTEQETQYF. The CDR3 DNA reads TGTGCCAGCACGATTCTAGGGACAGAGCAAGAGACCCAGTACTTC. The full variable domain, completed using reference TRBV2 and TRBJ2-5, is EPEVTQTPSHQVTQMGQEVILRCVPISNHLYFYWYRQILGQKVEFLVSFYNNEISEKSEIFDDQFSVERPDGSNFTLKIRSTKLEDSAMYFCASTILGTEQETQYFGPGTRLLVL.